This is a list of T cell receptor beta chains from one sample in a study of vaccination and CD4 T cells after COVID-19. Antigens of these TCRs are unknown. TCRdb reprocessed the PCR reads via MiXCR and lists one record per CDR3 protein. The sample lists roughly 10,000 distinct CDR3 sequences; under 55% were seen once. The sequencing input was CD4+ T cells from blood, cultured in vitro. The receptors were gathered from a human donor in good health. CDR3s include the opening cysteine and the closing phenylalanine or tryptophan. Fields, in order: clone size, J gene, V gene, D gene, CDR3 protein, CDR3 DNA. D genes are given only for firm matches. For some rows the clone size is stated as once, few or many, or as a class when expanded; others skip it.

NA,TRBJ2-7,TRBV9,NA,CASSVGRRDYEQYF,TGTGCCAGCAGCGTAGGACGACGGGACTACGAGCAGTACTTC
once,TRBJ2-3,TRBV19,TRBD2,CASSIGGGSTDTQYF,TGTGCCAGTAGTATTGGGGGGGGAAGCACAGATACGCAGTATTTT
once,TRBJ2-4,TRBV5-1,TRBD1,CASSTGTGVTYF,TGCGCCAGCAGCACCGGGACAGGGGTTACGTACTTC
once,TRBJ1-5,TRBV28,NA,CASSPRGGRPNQPQHF,TGTGCCAGCAGCCCAAGGGGGGGGCGGCCCAATCAGCCCCAGCATTTT
few,TRBJ1-1,TRBV29-1,TRBD1,CSVRDSNTEAFF,TGCAGCGTACGGGACAGCAACACTGAAGCTTTCTTT
few,TRBJ2-5,TRBV30,NA,CAWSLAGGSRETQYF,TGTGCCTGGAGCCTCGCTGGGGGGTCTAGGGAGACCCAGTACTTC
NA,TRBJ2-5,TRBV27,NA,CASNMQGAETQYF,TGTGCCAGCAATATGCAGGGTGCCGAGACCCAGTACTTC
few,TRBJ1-1,TRBV20-1,NA,CSATEGNTEAFF,TGCAGTGCTACCGAGGGGAACACTGAAGCTTTCTTT
NA,TRBJ2-7,TRBV5-3,NA,CARSSSEQYF,TGTGCCAGAAGCTCGTCCGAGCAGTACTTC
NA,TRBJ2-1,TRBV24-1,TRBD1,CATSDLLDRGRNEQFF,TGTGCCACCAGTGATTTGCTGGACAGGGGAAGGAATGAGCAGTTCTTC
few,TRBJ1-5,TRBV2,TRBD1,CASSSGTVSNQPQHF,TGTGCCAGCAGTTCAGGGACAGTTAGCAATCAGCCCCAGCATTTT
NA,TRBJ1-5,TRBV19,NA,CASSIDLRIRGGLVQPQHF,TGTGCCAGTAGTATAGATCTACGAATTCGGGGGGGGCTAGTTCAGCCCCAGCATTTT
NA,TRBJ1-3,TRBV29-1,NA,CSVSLGNTIYF,TGCAGCGTCTCGTTGGGAAACACCATATATTTT
NA,TRBJ2-7,TRBV19,NA,CASSILLAPNYEQYF,TGTGCCAGTAGTATTCTTCTAGCGCCAAACTACGAGCAGTACTTC
NA,TRBJ1-1,TRBV27,NA,CASSRSLPGQSFLAAFF,TGTGCCAGCAGTCGATCCCTCCCCGGACAGAGTTTCCTGGCCGCTTTCTTT
NA,TRBJ2-2,TRBV7-3,TRBD2,CASSSSSGALSGELFF,TGTGCCAGCAGTTCCTCTAGCGGGGCATTATCCGGGGAGCTGTTTTTT
few,TRBJ1-6,TRBV28,NA,CASTSGGFSRANSPLHF,TGTGCCAGCACCTCGGGTGGGTTTTCCCGGGCCAATTCACCCCTCCACTTT
NA,TRBJ1-5,TRBV28,NA,CASIPPWASSNQPQHF,TGTGCCAGCATCCCCCCGTGGGCGAGTAGCAATCAGCCCCAGCATTTT
few,TRBJ2-3,TRBV11-3,TRBD1,CASSLDGQAPRQYF,TGTGCCAGCAGCTTAGACGGACAGGCCCCACGGCAGTATTTT
NA,TRBJ2-7,TRBV28,TRBD2,CASSLASGSSGSYEQYF,TGTGCCAGCAGTTTAGCTAGCGGGAGCTCGGGCTCCTACGAGCAGTACTTC
NA,TRBJ1-5,TRBV7-9,NA,CASSPRGSHQLQPQHF,TGTGCCAGCAGCCCCCGGGGGAGTCATCAATTGCAGCCCCAGCATTTT
NA,TRBJ1-1,TRBV20-1,NA,CSARDRGRAGTEAFF,TGCAGTGCTAGAGATCGGGGCCGGGCAGGGACTGAAGCTTTCTTT
few,TRBJ2-7,TRBV20-1,TRBD2,CSASGLAGAREQYF,TGCAGTGCTAGTGGACTAGCGGGAGCCCGCGAGCAGTACTTC
NA,TRBJ2-1,TRBV6-2/TRBV6-3,TRBD2,CASSYRPSGRATIIPEQFF,TGTGCCAGCAGTTACCGGCCTAGCGGGAGGGCCACGATTATCCCTGAGCAGTTCTTC
NA,TRBJ2-2,TRBV10-3,TRBD1,CAISEMDRSANTGELFF,TGTGCCATCAGTGAGATGGACAGGAGCGCGAACACCGGGGAGCTGTTTTTT
NA,TRBJ2-3,TRBV20-1,NA,CSASIKAGDTQYF,TGCAGTGCTAGTATTAAAGCGGGAGATACGCAGTATTTT
NA,TRBJ2-7,TRBV15,TRBD2,CATSRGAAGMGLAGVLWEQYF,TGTGCCACCAGCAGAGGAGCGGCAGGGATGGGACTAGCGGGAGTACTCTGGGAGCAGTACTTC
NA,TRBJ2-7,TRBV6-1,NA,CASSHVVGESSSYEQYF,TGTGCCAGCAGCCACGTGGTAGGGGAGTCCAGCTCCTACGAGCAGTACTTC
few,TRBJ1-5,TRBV27,TRBD1,CASQGQNNQPQHF,TGTGCCAGCCAGGGACAGAACAATCAGCCCCAGCATTTT
NA,TRBJ1-2,TRBV20-1,TRBD1,CSAPRQGAQNGYTF,TGCAGTGCACCTCGACAGGGGGCGCAAAATGGCTACACCTTC
few,TRBJ2-1,TRBV7-2,TRBD2,CASSSSGTSTHNEQFF,TGTGCCAGCAGCTCGTCCGGGACTAGTACTCACAATGAGCAGTTCTTC
NA,TRBJ1-2,TRBV27,TRBD1,CASGLQLTGNYGCTF,TGTGCCAGCGGTTTACAACTGACAGGGAACTATGGCTGCACCTTC
few,TRBJ1-2,TRBV19,NA,CASTKYGGPTGYTF,TGTGCCAGTACCAAATACGGGGGGCCTACTGGCTACACCTTC
NA,TRBJ2-2,TRBV7-3,NA,CASSPRGGKGELFF,TGTGCCAGCAGTCCTAGAGGGGGGAAAGGGGAGCTGTTTTTT
few,TRBJ1-2,TRBV6-1,NA,CASRDSISDYGYTF,TGTGCCAGCAGGGACAGTATTTCTGATTATGGCTACACCTTC
NA,TRBJ2-7,TRBV7-8,TRBD2,CASSLTGLAGRGEQYF,TGTGCCAGCAGCTTGACCGGGCTAGCGGGCCGCGGAGAGCAGTACTTC
few,TRBJ2-7,TRBV27,NA,CASSFLSSSVQYF,TGTGCCAGCAGTTTCCTGTCATCGTCCGTCCAGTACTTC
NA,TRBJ2-3,TRBV11-1,NA,CASSLQKRAGGTQYF,TGTGCCAGCAGCTTACAGAAGCGGGCAGGGGGTACGCAGTATTTT
few,TRBJ1-6,TRBV6-4,NA,CASSPSPRGSPLHF,TGTGCCAGCAGTCCTTCACCCAGGGGTTCACCCCTCCACTTT
few,TRBJ2-5,TRBV6-2/TRBV6-3,TRBD2,CASRISGGQETQYF,TGTGCCAGCAGGATTAGCGGGGGGCAAGAGACCCAGTACTTC
NA,TRBJ2-1,TRBV7-3,TRBD2,CASSFGTSGSYNEQFF,TGTGCCAGCAGCTTTGGGACTAGCGGGAGCTACAATGAGCAGTTCTTC
few,TRBJ2-7,TRBV4-1,NA,CASSRVAGEGYEQYF,TGCGCCAGCAGCCGCGTAGCCGGGGAAGGTTACGAGCAGTACTTC
NA,TRBJ2-7,TRBV19,TRBD1,CASRTGSEQYF,TGTGCCAGTAGGACAGGGAGCGAGCAGTACTTC
few,TRBJ2-7,TRBV7-2,NA,CASSLRAVYEQYF,TGTGCCAGCAGCTTAAGAGCAGTCTACGAGCAGTACTTC